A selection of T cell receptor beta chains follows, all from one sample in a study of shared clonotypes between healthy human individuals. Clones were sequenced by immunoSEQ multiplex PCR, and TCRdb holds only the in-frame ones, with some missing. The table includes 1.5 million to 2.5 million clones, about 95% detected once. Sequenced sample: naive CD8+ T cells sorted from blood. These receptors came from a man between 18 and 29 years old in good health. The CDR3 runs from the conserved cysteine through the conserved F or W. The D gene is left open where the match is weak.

CDR3aa: CASSPGAAYGYTF
CDR3nt: TGTGCCAGCAGCCCTGGGGCAGCCTATGGCTACACCTTC
len: 13
d_gene: .
j_gene: TRBJ1-2
v_gene: TRBV13

CDR3aa: CASSLRGSQTEAFF
CDR3nt: TGCGCCAGCAGCTTACGGGGGTCCCAAACTGAAGCTTTCTTT
len: 14
d_gene: .
j_gene: TRBJ1-1
v_gene: TRBV5-1

CDR3aa: CASSLIPLGGYEQYF
CDR3nt: TGTGCCAGCAGCTTAATCCCCCTTGGGGGCTACGAGCAGTACTTC
len: 15
d_gene: .
j_gene: TRBJ2-7
v_gene: TRBV7-2

CDR3aa: CASSFPGMVDTEAFF
CDR3nt: TGTGCCAGCAGCTTCCCAGGGATGGTGGACACTGAAGCTTTCTTT
len: 15
d_gene: .
j_gene: TRBJ1-1
v_gene: TRBV11-2

CDR3aa: CASSLPRDRGNEQFF
CDR3nt: TGTGCCAGCAGCTTACCGCGGGACAGGGGTAATGAGCAGTTCTTC
len: 15
d_gene: TRBD1
j_gene: TRBJ2-1
v_gene: TRBV7-9

CDR3aa: CASNWGTEAFF
CDR3nt: TGTGCCAGCAATTGGGGGACTGAAGCTTTCTTT
len: 11
d_gene: .
j_gene: TRBJ1-1
v_gene: TRBV2

CDR3aa: CASSSNAGGGDSGANVLTF
CDR3nt: TGTGCCAGCAGCTCAAATGCGGGAGGGGGCGACTCTGGGGCCAACGTCCTGACTTTC
len: 19
d_gene: TRBD2
j_gene: TRBJ2-6
v_gene: TRBV7-9

CDR3aa: CASSFVGTSYEQYF
CDR3nt: TGTGCCAGCAGTTTCGTGGGAACCTCCTACGAGCAGTACTTC
len: 14
d_gene: .
j_gene: TRBJ2-7
v_gene: TRBV27

CDR3aa: CASSGIFWGNQPQHF
CDR3nt: TGTGCCAGCAGCGGCATTTTTTGGGGCAATCAGCCCCAGCATTTT
len: 15
d_gene: .
j_gene: TRBJ1-5
v_gene: TRBV5-8

CDR3aa: CASSHLTGPNEKLFF
CDR3nt: TGCGCCAGCAGCCACTTGACAGGGCCTAATGAAAAACTGTTTTTT
len: 15
d_gene: TRBD1
j_gene: TRBJ1-4
v_gene: TRBV4-1